The clone carrying this T cell receptor (beta chain) was detected only once. Deletions cut 0 bases from V and 0 bases from J, with 9 bases between. The CDR3 length is 16 residues. Germline V lookup: CDR1 SGHRS, CDR2 YFSETQ. The data were obtained in a study of cytomegalovirus exposure and HLA in healthy donors. Use of 60 Vbeta and 13 Jbeta primers characterized the PCR. Here immunoSEQ multiplex PCR was the method, and the copy in TCRdb shows in-frame clones only, minus some. The sample lists approximately 240,000 clones, 85% to 90% seen once, with approximately 1% in the top ten. The receptor was derived from a woman between 18 and 29 years old in good health and CMV-seronegative. The V gene is TRBV5-1, the J gene TRBJ1-4; D ambiguous. Sequenced material: PBMCs. Here the CDR3 DNA reads TGCGCCAGCAGCTTGGGACTTTTTGCAACTAATGAAAAACTGTTTTTT. Its protein is CASSLGLFATNEKLFF. Supplemented by reference TRBV5-1 and TRBJ1-4, the full variable domain reads KAGVTQTPRYLIKTRGQQVTLSCSPISGHRSVSWYQQTPGQGLQFLFEYFSETQRNKGNFPGRFSGRQFSNSRSEMNVSTLELGDSALYLCASSLGLFATNEKLFFGSGTQLSVL.